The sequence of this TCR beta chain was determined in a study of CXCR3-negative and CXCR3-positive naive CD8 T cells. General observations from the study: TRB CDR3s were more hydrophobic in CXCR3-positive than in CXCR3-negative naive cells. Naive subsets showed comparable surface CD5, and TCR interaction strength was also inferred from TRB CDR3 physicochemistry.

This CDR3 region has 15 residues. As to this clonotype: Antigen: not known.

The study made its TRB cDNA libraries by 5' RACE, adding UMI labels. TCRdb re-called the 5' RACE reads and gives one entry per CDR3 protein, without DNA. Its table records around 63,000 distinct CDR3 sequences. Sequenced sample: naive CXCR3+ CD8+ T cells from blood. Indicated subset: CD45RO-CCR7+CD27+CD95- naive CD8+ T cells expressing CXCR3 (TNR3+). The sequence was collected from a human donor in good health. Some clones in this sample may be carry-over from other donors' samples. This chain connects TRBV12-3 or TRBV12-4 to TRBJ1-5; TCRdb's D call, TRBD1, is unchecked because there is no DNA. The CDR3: CASSGGRDSYQPQHF.